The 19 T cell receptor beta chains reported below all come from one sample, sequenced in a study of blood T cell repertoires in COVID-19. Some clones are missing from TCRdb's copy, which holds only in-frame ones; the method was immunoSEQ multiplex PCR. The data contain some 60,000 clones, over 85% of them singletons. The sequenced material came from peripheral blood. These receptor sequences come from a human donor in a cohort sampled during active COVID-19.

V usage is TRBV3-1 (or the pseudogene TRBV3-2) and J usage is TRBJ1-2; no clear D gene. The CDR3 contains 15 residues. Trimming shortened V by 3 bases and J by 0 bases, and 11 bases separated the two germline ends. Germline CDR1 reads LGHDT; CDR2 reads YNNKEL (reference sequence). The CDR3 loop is CASSQSQLANYGYTF. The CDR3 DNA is TGTGCCAGCAGCCAGTCACAGTTAGCTAACTATGGCTACACCTTC.

The CDR3 bases are TGTGCCAGCAGCCCCTCCCGGGACAGCTTCGACTATGGCTACACCTTC. It specifies CASSPSRDSFDYGYTF. This chain joins TRBV7-9 and TRBJ1-2, with 7 bases fitting TRBD1. Germline CDR1 is SEHNR and CDR2 is FQNEAQ (reference sequence). The CDR3 has 16 residues. Trimming cost V 5 bases and J 3 bases; bases outside gene matches: 12.

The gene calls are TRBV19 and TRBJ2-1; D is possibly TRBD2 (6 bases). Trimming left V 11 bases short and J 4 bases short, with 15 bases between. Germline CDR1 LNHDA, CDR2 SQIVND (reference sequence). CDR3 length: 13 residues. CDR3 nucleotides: TGTGCCTCTGTCGGCGGGATTTACAATGAGCAGTTCTTC. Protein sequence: CASVGGIYNEQFF. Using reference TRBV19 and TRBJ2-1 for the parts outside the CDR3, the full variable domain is DGGITQSPKYLFRKEGQNVTLSCEQNLNHDAMYWYRQDPGQGLRLIYYSQIVNDFQKGDIAEGYSVSREKKESFPLTVTSAQKNPTAFYLCASVGGIYNEQFFGPGTRLTVL.

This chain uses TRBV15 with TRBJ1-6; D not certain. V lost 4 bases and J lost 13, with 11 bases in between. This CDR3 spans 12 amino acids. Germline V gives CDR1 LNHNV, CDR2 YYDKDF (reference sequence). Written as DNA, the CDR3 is TGTGCCACCAGCAAGCCGTTGGTTCCCCTCCACTTT. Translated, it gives CATSKPLVPLHF.

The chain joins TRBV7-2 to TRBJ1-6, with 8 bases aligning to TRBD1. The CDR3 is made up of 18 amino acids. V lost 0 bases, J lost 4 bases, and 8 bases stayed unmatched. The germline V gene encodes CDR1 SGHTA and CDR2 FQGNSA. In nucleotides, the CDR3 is TGTGCCAGCAGCTTAGCGCGGGACAGGATCATTTATAATTCACCCCTCCACTTT. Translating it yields CASSLARDRIIYNSPLHF.

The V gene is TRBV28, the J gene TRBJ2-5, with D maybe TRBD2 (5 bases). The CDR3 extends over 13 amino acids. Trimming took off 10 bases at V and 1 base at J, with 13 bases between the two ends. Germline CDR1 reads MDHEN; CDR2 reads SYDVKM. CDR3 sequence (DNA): TGTGCCACCAACCGAGGAGGCCAAGAGACCCAGTACTTC. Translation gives CATNRGGQETQYF.

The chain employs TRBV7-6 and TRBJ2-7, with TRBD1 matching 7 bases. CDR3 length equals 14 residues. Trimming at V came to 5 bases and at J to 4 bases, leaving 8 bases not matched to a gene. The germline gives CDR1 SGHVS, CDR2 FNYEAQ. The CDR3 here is CASSRTGGGYEQYF. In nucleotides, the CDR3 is TGTGCCAGCAGCCGGACAGGTGGGGGTTACGAGCAGTACTTC.

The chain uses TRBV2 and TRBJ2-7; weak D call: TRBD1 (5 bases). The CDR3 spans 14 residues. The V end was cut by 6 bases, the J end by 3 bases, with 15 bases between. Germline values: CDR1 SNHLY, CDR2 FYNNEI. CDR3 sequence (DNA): TGTGCCAGCAGGCGATCAGGGCTAATCTACGAGCAGTACTTC. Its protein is CASRRSGLIYEQYF.

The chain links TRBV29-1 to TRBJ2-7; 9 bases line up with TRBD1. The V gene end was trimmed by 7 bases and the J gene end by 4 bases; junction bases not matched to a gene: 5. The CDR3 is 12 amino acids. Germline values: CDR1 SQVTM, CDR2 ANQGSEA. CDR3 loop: CSAGTGSYEQYF. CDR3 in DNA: TGCAGCGCCGGGACAGGGTCGTACGAGCAGTACTTC.

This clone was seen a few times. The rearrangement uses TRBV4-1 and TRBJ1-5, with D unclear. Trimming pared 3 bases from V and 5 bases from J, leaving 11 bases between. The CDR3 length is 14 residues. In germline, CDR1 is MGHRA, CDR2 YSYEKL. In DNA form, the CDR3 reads TGCGCCAGCAGCCAGAACCTACGTTATCAGCCCCAGCATTTT. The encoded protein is CASSQNLRYQPQHF.

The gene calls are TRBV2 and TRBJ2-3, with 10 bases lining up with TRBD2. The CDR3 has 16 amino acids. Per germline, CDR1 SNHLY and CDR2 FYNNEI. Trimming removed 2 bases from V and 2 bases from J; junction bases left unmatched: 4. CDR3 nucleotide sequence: TGTGCCAGCAGTGAATCCACTAGCGGGGCCACAGATACGCAGTATTTT. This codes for CASSESTSGATDTQYF.

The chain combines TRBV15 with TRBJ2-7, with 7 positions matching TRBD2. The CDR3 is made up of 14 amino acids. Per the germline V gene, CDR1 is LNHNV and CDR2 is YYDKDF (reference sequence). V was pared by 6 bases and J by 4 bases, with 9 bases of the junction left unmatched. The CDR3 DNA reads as TGTGCCACCAGGGTAGGCGGGAGCGGGTACGAGCAGTACTTC. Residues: CATRVGGSGYEQYF. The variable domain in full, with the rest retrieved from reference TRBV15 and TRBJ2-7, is DAMVIQNPRYQVTQFGKPVTLSCSQTLNHNVMYWYQQKSSQAPKLLFHYYDKDFNNEADTPDNFQSRRPNTSFCFLDIRSPGLGDTAMYLCATRVGGSGYEQYFGPGTRLTVT.

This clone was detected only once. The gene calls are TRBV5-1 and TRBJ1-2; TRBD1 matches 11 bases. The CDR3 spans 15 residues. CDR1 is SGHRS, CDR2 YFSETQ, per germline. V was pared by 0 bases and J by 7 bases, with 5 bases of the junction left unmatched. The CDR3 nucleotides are TGCGCCAGCAGCTTGGCTCGTGGACAGGGGGCTGGCTACACCTTC. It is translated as CASSLARGQGAGYTF.

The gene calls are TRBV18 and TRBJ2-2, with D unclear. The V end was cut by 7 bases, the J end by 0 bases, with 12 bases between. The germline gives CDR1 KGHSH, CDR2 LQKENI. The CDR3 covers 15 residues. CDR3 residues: CASWPSLANTGELFF. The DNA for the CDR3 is TGTGCCAGCTGGCCTAGTCTCGCGAACACCGGGGAGCTGTTTTTT.

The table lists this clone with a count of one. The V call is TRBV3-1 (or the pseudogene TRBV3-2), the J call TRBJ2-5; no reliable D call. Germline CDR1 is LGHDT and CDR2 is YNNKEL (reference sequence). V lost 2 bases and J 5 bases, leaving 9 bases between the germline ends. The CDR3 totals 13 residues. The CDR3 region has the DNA TGTGCCAGCAGCCAATTACCCGGGGAGACCCAGTACTTC. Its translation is CASSQLPGETQYF.

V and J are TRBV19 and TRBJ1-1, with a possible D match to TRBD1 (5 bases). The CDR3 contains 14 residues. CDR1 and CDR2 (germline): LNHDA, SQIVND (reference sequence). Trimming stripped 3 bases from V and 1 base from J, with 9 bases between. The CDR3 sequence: CASSISGQNTEAFF. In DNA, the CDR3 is TGTGCCAGTAGTATCTCAGGGCAGAACACTGAAGCTTTCTTT.

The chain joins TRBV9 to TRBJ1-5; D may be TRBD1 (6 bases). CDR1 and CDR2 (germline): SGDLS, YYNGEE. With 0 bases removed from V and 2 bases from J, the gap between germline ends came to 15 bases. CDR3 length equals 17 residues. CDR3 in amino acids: CASSVVGRGGRNQPQHF. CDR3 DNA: TGTGCCAGCAGCGTAGTAGGCAGGGGCGGTCGCAATCAGCCCCAGCATTTT.

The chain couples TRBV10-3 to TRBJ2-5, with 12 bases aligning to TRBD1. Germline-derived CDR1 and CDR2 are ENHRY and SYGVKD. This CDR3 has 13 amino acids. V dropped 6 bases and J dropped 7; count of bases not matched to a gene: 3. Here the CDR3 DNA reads TGTGCCATCAGGGGACAGGGGGCCGGGACCCAGTACTTC. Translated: CAIRGQGAGTQYF.

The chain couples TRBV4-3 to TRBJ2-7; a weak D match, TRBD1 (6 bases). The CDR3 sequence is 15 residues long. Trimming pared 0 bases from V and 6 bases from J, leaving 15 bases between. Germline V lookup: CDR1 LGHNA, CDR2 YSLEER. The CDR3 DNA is TGCGCCAGCAGCCAAGAAATCCCAGGGGCCGGCGAGCAGTACTTC. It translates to CASSQEIPGAGEQYF.